The 24 T cell receptor beta chains below were found in one sample sequenced in a study of coeliac disease. Method: immunoSEQ multiplex PCR; TCRdb's copy keeps in-frame clones and lacks some. This sample has 3,000 to 4,000 clones, with 70% to 80% found just once. Sequences were obtained from intraepithelial lymphocytes from the gut. These receptors all stem from a young man with celiac disease on a gluten-free diet.

This clone was found a few times. The chain has TRBV6-1 and TRBJ1-4; D is possibly TRBD1 (6 bases). This CDR3 comprises 15 residues. V was clipped by 6 bases and J by 6 bases, with 17 bases between them. Germline V lookup: CDR1 MNHNS, CDR2 SASEGT. The CDR3 DNA follows: TGTGCCAGCAGAACATATACAGGGAAGGATGAAAAACTGTTTTTT. Encoded protein: CASRTYTGKDEKLFF.

V gene TRBV6-1 combines with J gene TRBJ2-1, with TRBD1 as a possible D gene (6 bases). The V gene lost 4 bases and the J gene lost 0 bases, with 7 bases spanning the gap. The CDR3 consists of 14 residues. Germline-derived CDR1 and CDR2 are MNHNS and SASEGT. Written as DNA, the CDR3 is TGTGCCAGCAGTGTGGACAGCTCCTACAATGAGCAGTTCTTC. It translates to CASSVDSSYNEQFF.

The rearrangement links TRBV4-2 to TRBJ1-2; 7 bases align to TRBD1. The CDR3 is 15 residues long. From germline, CDR1 is LGHNA and CDR2 YNFKEQ. J gave up 5 bases and V 0 bases, and 6 bases lay outside the gene matches. Here the CDR3 reads CASSQELTGKYGYTF. CDR3 coding DNA: TGTGCCAGCAGCCAAGAGCTGACAGGGAAATATGGCTACACCTTC.

The rearrangement links TRBV28 to TRBJ2-5; TRBD1 matches 10 bases. CDR3 length equals 15 residues. The V and J ends lost 4 bases and 4 bases, in that order; junction bases with no gene match: 6. Germline V CDR1 and CDR2: MDHEN, SYDVKM. The DNA of the CDR3 is TGTGCCAGCAGTTCGACAGGGGGCTATGTAGAGACCCAGTACTTC. This sequence encodes CASSSTGGYVETQYF.

The chain has TRBV15 and TRBJ1-1, with D tentatively TRBD1 (6 bases). This CDR3 region has 13 residues. Trimming shortened V by 3 bases and J by 6 bases, and 11 bases separated the two germline ends. Germline V gene sequence: CDR1 LNHNV, CDR2 YYDKDF (reference sequence). CDR3 loop: CATSRRGAAEAFF. For the CDR3, the DNA is TGTGCCACCAGCAGGCGGGGGGCCGCTGAAGCTTTCTTT.

This chain connects TRBV4-1 to TRBJ1-3; 8 bases are shared with TRBD1. This CDR3 contains 16 residues. Germline V lookup: CDR1 MGHRA, CDR2 YSYEKL. V shed 1 base and J 2 bases; nucleotides not matched to a gene: 4. The CDR3 DNA reads as TGCGCCAGCAGCCAAGGACAGGGGACCACTGGAAACACCATATATTTT. It encodes CASSQGQGTTGNTIYF.

This clone was detected a few times. The chain combines TRBV5-6 with TRBJ2-1; a weak D match, TRBD2 (6 bases). The V gene's germline CDR1 is SGHDT and CDR2 YYEEEE. The CDR3 is made up of 16 amino acids. V dropped 6 bases and J dropped 4 bases, with 20 bases sitting between them. The CDR3 spells CASIPPGLKDYNEQFF. Written as DNA, the CDR3 is TGTGCCAGCATCCCACCGGGACTGAAGGATTACAATGAGCAGTTCTTC.

The rearrangement uses TRBV5-1 and TRBJ2-1, with D possibly TRBD1 on 6 matching bases. CDR3 length: 14 residues. The germline CDR1 and CDR2 sequences are SGHRS and YFSETQ. Trimming took off 2 bases at V and 5 bases at J, with 11 bases between the two ends. The CDR3 sequence: CASSFRQAHNEQFF. The CDR3 coding sequence is TGCGCCAGCAGCTTTCGACAGGCCCACAATGAGCAGTTCTTC. Full variable domain (rest looked up from reference TRBV5-1 and TRBJ2-1): KAGVTQTPRYLIKTRGQQVTLSCSPISGHRSVSWYQQTPGQGLQFLFEYFSETQRNKGNFPGRFSGRQFSNSRSEMNVSTLELGDSALYLCASSFRQAHNEQFFGPGTRLTVL.

CDR3 nucleotide sequence: TGTGCCAGCAAATTTACCCTTAGCTCCTACAATGAGCAGTTCTTC. This encodes CASKFTLSSYNEQFF. The rearrangement uses TRBV27 and TRBJ2-1; no clear D gene. The CDR3 length is 15 residues. Germline V gene data show CDR1 as MNHEY and CDR2 as SMNVEV (reference sequence). V gave up 7 bases and J gave up 0 bases, with 13 bases separating them.

This CDR3 is CASSPEVAGETQYF. In nucleotides, the CDR3 is TGTGCCAGCAGCCCTGAAGTAGCCGGAGAGACCCAGTACTTC. This chain links TRBV27 with TRBJ2-5, with D hard to call. Trimming took 6 bases from V and 4 from J, leaving 15 bases between them. Germline CDR1 reads MNHEY; CDR2 reads SMNVEV (reference sequence). This CDR3 has 14 residues.

The chain is built from TRBV7-3 and TRBJ2-5, with no clear D. CDR1 and CDR2 (germline): SGHTA, FQGTGA. CDR3 size: 13 residues. Trimming left V 2 bases short and J 1 base short, with 5 bases between. As DNA, the CDR3 is TGTGCCAGCAGCTTAGCGAGCCAAGAGACCCAGTACTTC. This codes for CASSLASQETQYF.

This chain uses TRBV6-1 with TRBJ1-6; 9 bases align to TRBD1. Germline lookup yields CDR1 MNHNS and CDR2 SASEGT. The CDR3 covers 14 residues. V lost 9 bases to trimming and J lost 7 bases; unmatched junction nucleotides: 7. Here the CDR3 reads CARKDRGKNSPLHF. CDR3 sequence (DNA): TGTGCCAGAAAGGACAGGGGCAAGAATTCACCCCTCCACTTT.

The chain joins TRBV30 to TRBJ1-2; the match to TRBD1 covers 9 bases. Germline V lookup: CDR1 GTSNPN, CDR2 SVGIG (reference sequence). The J segment lost 6 bases and the V segment lost 4 bases, leaving 6 bases of the junction unmatched. The CDR3 loop spans 13 amino acids. The DNA of the CDR3 is TGTGCCTGGATACAGGGGGCAGGGGATGGCTACACCTTC. This encodes CAWIQGAGDGYTF.

This clone was seen a handful of times. The chain links TRBV6-5 to TRBJ1-1; possible D gene TRBD1, 5 bases. Trimming took 1 base from V and 3 from J, leaving 15 bases between them. Germline loops: CDR1 MNHEY, CDR2 SVGAGI. This CDR3 spans 16 amino acids. In DNA, the CDR3 is TGTGCCAGCAGTTACTACGTATCGCTAGGGGACACTGAAGCTTTCTTT. Residues: CASSYYVSLGDTEAFF.

The J gene is TRBJ2-1, the V gene TRBV6-4; D is perhaps TRBD2 (7 bases). The CDR3 totals 17 residues. The germline CDR1 and CDR2 sequences are MRHNA and SNTAGT. Trimming shortened V by 3 bases and J by 7 bases, and 22 bases separated the two germline ends. CDR3 loop: CASSDPAGGGASNEQFF. The CDR3 coding sequence is TGTGCCAGCAGTGATCCAGCAGGAGGGGGGGCCTCTAATGAGCAGTTCTTC.

This clone was counted only a few times. The chain employs TRBV7-9 and TRBJ1-2; unclear D gene. V was clipped by 1 base and J by 2 bases, with 5 bases between them. The CDR3 is 13 amino acids. Germline loops: CDR1 SEHNR, CDR2 FQNEAQ (reference sequence). The CDR3 DNA follows: TGTGCCAGCAGCTTAGACATCAACTATGGCTACACCTTC. Protein product: CASSLDINYGYTF.

The chain carries TRBV7-2 and TRBJ2-3, with TRBD1 as a possible D gene (6 bases). Germline V lookup: CDR1 SGHTA, CDR2 FQGNSA. The CDR3 spans 16 residues. V was trimmed by 5 bases and J by 0 bases, leaving 15 bases between them. CDR3: CASSTRGTYSTDTQYF. CDR3 nucleotides: TGTGCCAGCAGCACCCGTGGGACATACAGCACAGATACGCAGTATTTT.

By its share, this clone is large (0.1 to 1%). The J gene is TRBJ2-7, the V gene TRBV29-1, with TRBD1 matching 9 bases. With V trimmed by 7 bases and J by 2 bases, 6 bases remained unmatched. The germline CDR1 and CDR2 sequences are SQVTM and ANQGSEA. CDR3 length: 13 residues. This chain's CDR3 is CSAWTGDTYEQYF. The DNA for the CDR3 is TGCAGCGCCTGGACAGGGGATACCTACGAGCAGTACTTC.

The chain couples TRBV7-2 to TRBJ1-4; D ambiguous. In germline, CDR1 is SGHTA, CDR2 FQGNSA. The CDR3 covers 12 residues. The V and J ends lost 5 bases and 8 bases respectively, with 9 bases between them. CDR3 coding DNA: TGTGCCAGCAGCCGTCCCGGGGAAAAACTGTTTTTT. As protein: CASSRPGEKLFF.

The CDR3 DNA reads as TGTGCCAGTAGTATGGTAGCAGGGCCTTTGGCTGAAGCTTTCTTT. Translation gives CASSMVAGPLAEAFF. V usage is TRBV19 and J usage is TRBJ1-1; maybe TRBD1 (5 bases). V lost 3 bases and J lost 6, with 17 bases in between. This CDR3 spans 15 amino acids. Germline V gene lookup returns CDR1 LNHDA and CDR2 SQIVND (reference sequence).

This clone came up a few times. V and J are TRBV7-9 and TRBJ2-7; 9 positions agree with TRBD2. The length of the CDR3 is 15 residues. The trim removed 6 bases at V and 1 base at J, leaving 7 bases unmatched. Per the germline V gene, CDR1 is SEHNR and CDR2 is FQNEAQ (reference sequence). This CDR3 reads CASRNPSGGSYEQYF. CDR3 coding DNA: TGTGCCAGCAGAAATCCAAGCGGGGGGTCCTACGAGCAGTACTTC.

This clone showed up just a few times. V is TRBV5-6 and J is TRBJ2-5; D possibly corresponds to TRBD1 (6 bases). Germline V gives CDR1 SGHDT, CDR2 YYEEEE. The CDR3 totals 13 residues. V was trimmed by 5 bases and J by 0 bases, leaving 8 bases between them. This chain's CDR3 is CASRGADQETQYF. CDR3 nucleotides: TGTGCCAGCAGGGGGGCGGACCAAGAGACCCAGTACTTC.

In DNA, the CDR3 is TGTGCCAGCAGCTTAAGTAGTACCACTGAAGCTTTCTTT. It is translated as CASSLSSTTEAFF. The chain employs TRBV5-4 and TRBJ1-1; D is ambiguous. Trimming pared 2 bases from V and 4 bases from J, leaving 9 bases between. The CDR3 extends over 13 amino acids. Per germline, CDR1 SGHNT and CDR2 YYREEE (reference sequence).

This chain joins TRBV7-3 and TRBJ1-6; 9 nucleotides align to TRBD1. After removal of 3 bases from V and 5 bases from J, the junction contained 2 bases not matched to a gene. This CDR3 is built from 15 residues. In germline, CDR1 is SGHTA, CDR2 FQGTGA. The CDR3 is CASSFRTGDNSPLHF. CDR3 bases: TGTGCCAGCAGCTTCAGGACAGGGGATAATTCACCCCTCCACTTT.